The 32 T cell receptor beta chains reported below all come from one sample, sequenced in a study of blood T cell repertoires in COVID-19. TCRdb's table, derived via immunoSEQ multiplex PCR, lists solely in-frame clones and lacks some. The sample has over 90,000 clones, about four fifths seen once. Material for sequencing was peripheral blood. These receptors were taken from a man older than 75 with COVID-19, enrolled during active disease.

The V and J genes are TRBV6-1 and TRBJ1-4, with a tentative D call TRBD1 (5 bases). Germline CDR1 is MNHNS and CDR2 is SASEGT. V shed 2 bases and J shed 7 bases, with 14 bases lying between them. The CDR3 consists of 15 residues. In DNA form, the CDR3 reads TGTGCCAGCAGTGAATTTTTGGGGCTGGGTGAAAAACTGTTTTTT. Amino acid sequence: CASSEFLGLGEKLFF.

The genes are TRBV19 and TRBJ1-3; possibly TRBD1 for D (6 bases). The V end lost 10 bases, the J end lost 1 base, and 11 bases lay between the germline ends. The germline gives CDR1 LNHDA, CDR2 SQIVND (reference sequence). The CDR3 loop spans 13 amino acids. The CDR3 coding sequence is TGTGCCACTACTCAGGGGTCTGGAAACACCATATATTTT. Translated: CATTQGSGNTIYF.

V usage is TRBV12-5 and J usage is TRBJ1-5; 8 bases align to TRBD1. This CDR3 is built from 15 residues. V shed 10 bases and J 3 bases; nucleotides not matched to a gene: 11. The germline gives CDR1 LGHNT, CDR2 FRNRAP. The CDR3 coding sequence is TGTGCTACCCCCAGGGGGCGAAGTATCAATCAGCCCCAGCATTTT. Translated, it gives CATPRGRSINQPQHF. The full variable domain, rest sourced from reference TRBV12-5 and TRBJ1-5, is DARVTQTPRHKVTEMGQEVTMRCQPILGHNTVFWYRQTMMQGLELLAYFRNRAPLDDSGMPKDRFSAEMPDATLATLKIQPSEPRDSAVYFCATPRGRSINQPQHFGDGTRLSIL.

J is TRBJ2-7 and V is TRBV5-6; weak D call: TRBD2 (6 bases). CDR1 and CDR2 from the germline V gene are SGHDT and YYEEEE. This CDR3 has 17 residues. V was trimmed by 4 bases and J by 0 bases, leaving 20 bases between them. CDR3 loop: CASSSWGGRSSSYEQYF. DNA for the CDR3: TGTGCCAGCAGCAGTTGGGGAGGCAGGAGCAGCTCCTACGAGCAGTACTTC.

The chain has TRBV29-1 and TRBJ1-4; 7 bases are shared with TRBD1. V lost 6 bases and J lost 5; bases outside the gene matches: 6. Germline V gives CDR1 SQVTM, CDR2 ANQGSEA. The CDR3 is 13 residues long. In DNA, the CDR3 is TGCAGCGTCACGGGACAGATAAATGAAAAACTGTTTTTT. It encodes CSVTGQINEKLFF.

The rearrangement uses TRBV6-6 and TRBJ2-7; a weak D match, TRBD2 (6 bases). This CDR3 has 14 amino acids. Trimming removed 6 bases from V and 3 bases from J, with 15 bases in between. Germline V gives CDR1 MNHNY, CDR2 SVGAGI (reference sequence). DNA for the CDR3: TGTGCCAGCAGACGTGGGGGGACTTACTACGAGCAGTACTTC. It specifies CASRRGGTYYEQYF.

The chain joins TRBV5-6 to TRBJ1-5, with TRBD1 identical over 7 bases. V dropped 1 base and J dropped 3; count of bases not matched to a gene: 4. Per germline, CDR1 SGHDT and CDR2 YYEEEE. The CDR3 runs to 15 residues. DNA for the CDR3: TGTGCCAGCAGCTTGTTTGACAGGGACAATCAGCCCCAGCATTTT. Translation gives CASSLFDRDNQPQHF.

This chain uses TRBV10-1 with TRBJ2-1; D is unresolved. Trimming stripped 2 bases from V and 2 bases from J, with 10 bases between. Germline CDR1 is WNHNN and CDR2 is SYGVQD (reference sequence). The CDR3 is made up of 15 amino acids. The CDR3 here is CASSEAIVPYNEQFF. In DNA form, the CDR3 reads TGCGCCAGCAGTGAGGCGATAGTCCCCTACAATGAGCAGTTCTTC.

The rearrangement links TRBV19 to TRBJ1-5; a weak D match, TRBD1 (6 bases). The CDR3 extends over 16 amino acids. V dropped 1 base and J dropped 7 bases, with 17 bases sitting between them. The V gene's germline CDR1 is LNHDA and CDR2 SQIVND (reference sequence). CDR3 DNA: TGTGCCAGTAGTATAGGGCAGGGAGGGGGATGGCAGCCCCAGCATTTT. Translated: CASSIGQGGGWQPQHF.

V gene TRBV10-3 combines with J gene TRBJ1-5, with 8 bases fitting TRBD1. V dropped 9 bases and J dropped 6; count of bases not matched to a gene: 10. This CDR3 comprises 14 residues. CDR1 is ENHRY and CDR2 is SYGVKD in the germline V gene. The CDR3 protein is CAISSDRASQPQHF. CDR3 sequence (DNA): TGTGCCATTTCCTCGGACAGGGCGAGTCAGCCCCAGCATTTT.

CDR3 residues: CASINRDRGISNEKLFF. Here the CDR3 DNA reads TGTGCCAGCATCAACCGGGACAGGGGGATCTCTAATGAAAAACTGTTTTTT. The chain uses TRBV7-9 and TRBJ1-4, with 11 bases that match TRBD1. This CDR3 comprises 17 residues. The V segment lost 7 bases and the J segment 3 bases; nucleotides outside the gene matches: 10. Looked up from germline, CDR1 is SEHNR and CDR2 is FQNEAQ (reference sequence).

V usage is TRBV7-2 and J usage is TRBJ2-1; TRBD2 agrees at 8 bases. There are 16 residues in the CDR3. The V gene's germline CDR1 is SGHTA and CDR2 FQGNSA. V was pared by 4 bases and J by 4 bases, with 9 bases of the junction left unmatched. DNA of the CDR3: TGTGCCAGCAGCTACAGCGGGGGAGAAGATTACAATGAGCAGTTCTTC. Encoded protein: CASSYSGGEDYNEQFF.

The chain couples TRBV5-6 to TRBJ1-2; D is perhaps TRBD1 (6 bases). From germline, CDR1 is SGHDT and CDR2 YYEEEE. The germline V and J ends were trimmed by 5 bases and 4 bases, with 27 bases remaining between them. The length of the CDR3 is 18 residues. Written as DNA, the CDR3 is TGTGCCAGCAGTTCCCGGGGTCAGGGGCCCAGCCCCCTCTATGGCTACACCTTC. Its translation: CASSSRGQGPSPLYGYTF. The full variable domain, completed using reference TRBV5-6 and TRBJ1-2, is DAGVTQSPTHLIKTRGQQVTLRCSPKSGHDTVSWYQQALGQGPQFIFQYYEEEERQRGNFPDRFSGHQFPNYSSELNVNALLLGDSALYLCASSSRGQGPSPLYGYTFGSGTRLTVV.

The rearrangement joins TRBV5-4 to TRBJ2-5, with 7 bases matching TRBD1. The ends lost 4 bases at V and 3 bases at J; junction bases unmatched: 9. The CDR3 runs 15 residues. Germline V gene data show CDR1 as SGHNT and CDR2 as YYREEE (reference sequence). CDR3 loop: CASSGNPTGKETQYF. The CDR3 DNA follows: TGTGCCAGCAGCGGGAACCCGACAGGGAAAGAGACCCAGTACTTC.

The chain employs TRBV2 and TRBJ2-7; 14 nucleotides match TRBD2. The germline V gene has CDR1 SNHLY and CDR2 FYNNEI. The CDR3 has 16 amino acids. Trimming at V came to 3 bases and at J to 0 bases, leaving 1 base not matched to a gene. The CDR3 loop reads CASSEGLAGASYEQYF. DNA for the CDR3: TGTGCCAGCAGTGAGGGACTAGCGGGGGCCTCCTACGAGCAGTACTTC.

The chain carries TRBV9 and TRBJ2-7, with D possibly being TRBD2 (5 bases). Per the germline V gene, CDR1 is SGDLS and CDR2 is YYNGEE. This CDR3 spans 16 amino acids. Trimming removed 0 bases from V and 2 bases from J, with 15 bases in between. The CDR3 DNA follows: TGTGCCAGCAGCGTAGTTGGTGGGTGGGAGCCCTACGAGCAGTACTTC. This gives the protein CASSVVGGWEPYEQYF.

Only a few counts were recorded for this clone. This rearrangement joins TRBV11-3 to TRBJ2-7; TRBD2 matches 7 bases. V lost 3 bases to trimming and J lost 2 bases; unmatched junction nucleotides: 4. From germline, CDR1 is SGHNT and CDR2 YENEEA. The CDR3 is made up of 14 amino acids. The CDR3 coding sequence is TGTGCCAGCAGCTTGGGAGGGCCTGCCTACGAGCAGTACTTC. Translation: CASSLGGPAYEQYF.

This chain connects TRBV6-2 or TRBV6-3 to TRBJ2-2; a possible D gene is TRBD2 (5 bases). This CDR3 region has 13 residues. Trimming pared 5 bases from V and 3 bases from J, leaving 7 bases between. The germline gives CDR1 MNHEY, CDR2 SVGEGT. The CDR3 region is CASSQRYTGELFF. CDR3 nucleotides: TGTGCCAGCAGTCAGCGGTACACCGGGGAGCTGTTTTTT.

The chain combines TRBV28 with TRBJ2-5, with D tentatively TRBD2 (6 bases). V was shortened by 8 bases and J by 8 bases, with 21 bases between the two germline ends. The CDR3 runs 14 residues. The germline V gene encodes CDR1 MDHEN and CDR2 SYDVKM. The CDR3, as DNA: TGTGCCAGCTTGGACCTTAGCGGTGCCTCCACCCAGTACTTC. Translated, it gives CASLDLSGASTQYF.

The table lists this clone with a few counts. The chain carries TRBV9 and TRBJ2-4, with D possibly matching TRBD1 (6 bases). Per the germline V gene, CDR1 is SGDLS and CDR2 is YYNGEE. V lost 1 base and J lost 9, with 20 bases in between. CDR3 length: 16 residues. CDR3 sequence reads: CASSVSDQPGVTIQYF. The CDR3 nucleotides are TGTGCCAGCAGCGTATCCGACCAACCAGGGGTGACCATTCAGTACTTC.

This sequence joins TRBV4-1 and TRBJ2-1, with D perhaps matching TRBD2 (5 bases). Per germline, CDR1 MGHRA and CDR2 YSYEKL. The CDR3 is made up of 16 amino acids. V gave up 4 bases and J gave up 0 bases, with 13 bases separating them. The CDR3 DNA reads TGCGCCAGCAGCCCCCCCGGGGTGAGCTCCTACAATGAGCAGTTCTTC. Its protein is CASSPPGVSSYNEQFF.

This chain joins TRBV10-3 and TRBJ2-7; possible D gene TRBD2, 5 bases. CDR1 and CDR2 (germline): ENHRY, SYGVKD. The CDR3 extends over 15 amino acids. V was clipped by 3 bases and J by 7 bases, with 19 bases between them. The CDR3 region is CAISERTAARTEQYF. The CDR3 nucleotides read TGTGCCATCAGTGAAAGGACTGCCGCTAGGACGGAGCAGTACTTC.

The chain's CDR3 is CASSSRAGVEAFF. The CDR3 DNA reads as TGTGCCAGCAGCTCCAGGGCGGGGGTTGAAGCTTTCTTT. The V call is TRBV5-4, the J call TRBJ1-1, with D possibly being TRBD1 (5 bases). The V end was cut by 3 bases, the J end by 7 bases, with 13 bases between. The CDR3 covers 13 residues. Germline values: CDR1 SGHNT, CDR2 YYREEE (reference sequence).

The chain combines TRBV4-1 with TRBJ2-7; tentatively, D is TRBD2 (6 bases). CDR1 and CDR2 from the germline V gene are MGHRA and YSYEKL. The CDR3 runs 12 residues. Trimming removed 1 base at V and 7 bases at J, with 8 bases between. The CDR3, as DNA: TGCGCCAGCAGCCAAGGACTAGAAGAGCAGTACTTC. Residues: CASSQGLEEQYF.

The rearrangement uses TRBV6-5 and TRBJ1-6; TRBD1 agrees at 9 bases. The CDR3 length is 15 residues. V lost 6 bases, J lost 10 bases, and 10 bases stayed unmatched. CDR1 MNHEY and CDR2 SVGAGI come from the germline V gene. CDR3 nucleotide sequence: TGTGCCAGCAGCCCGGGACAGGGTCTAGGCTCACCCCTCCACTTT. This encodes CASSPGQGLGSPLHF.

This rearrangement joins TRBV27 to TRBJ2-1; 7 nucleotides line up with TRBD1. The CDR3 is 14 residues long. V dropped 6 bases and J dropped 2; count of bases not matched to a gene: 4. The germline gives CDR1 MNHEY, CDR2 SMNVEV (reference sequence). The CDR3 region has the DNA TGTGCCAGCAGGAGACAGGGAACCTACAATGAGCAGTTCTTC. Protein product: CASRRQGTYNEQFF.

The CDR3 DNA follows: TGTGCCAGCAGCCCGACGGACACGGTGGGTGAGCAGTTCTTC. Its protein product is CASSPTDTVGEQFF. The rearrangement joins TRBV5-4 to TRBJ2-1, with TRBD1 as a possible D gene (5 bases). The V gene's germline CDR1 is SGHNT and CDR2 YYREEE (reference sequence). CDR3 length equals 14 residues. V lost 4 bases to trimming and J lost 9 bases, with 17 bases between them.

The chain carries TRBV4-2 and TRBJ2-1; 9 bases fit TRBD1. The V segment lost 1 base and the J segment 1 base; nucleotides outside the gene matches: 2. CDR1 is LGHNA, CDR2 YNFKEQ, per germline. The CDR3 extends over 16 amino acids. In nucleotides, the CDR3 is TGTGCCAGCAGCCAAGGGGACAGGGTGTCCTACAATGAGCAGTTCTTC. As protein: CASSQGDRVSYNEQFF.

The chain couples TRBV7-9 to TRBJ2-3; 9 bases are a match to TRBD2. The CDR3 consists of 18 residues. CDR1 is SEHNR, CDR2 FQNEAQ, per germline (reference sequence). V trimming: 1 base; J trimming: 3 bases; junction bases outside the gene matches: 11. CDR3 in amino acids: CASSLGPLAGGATDTQYF. CDR3 sequence (DNA): TGTGCCAGCAGCTTAGGTCCCCTGGCGGGAGGGGCGACAGATACGCAGTATTTT.

This rearrangement joins TRBV19 to TRBJ1-5; D perhaps matches TRBD1 (5 bases). Deletions cut 4 bases from V and 6 bases from J, with 13 bases between. The CDR3 covers 14 residues. In germline, CDR1 is LNHDA, CDR2 SQIVND (reference sequence). CDR3 region: CASSTRDRRQPQHF. The CDR3 coding sequence is TGTGCCAGTAGTACACGTGACAGACGTCAGCCCCAGCATTTT.

This clone was seen a handful of times. The chain couples TRBV27 to TRBJ2-5, with 11 bases aligning to TRBD2. Germline V lookup: CDR1 MNHEY, CDR2 SMNVEV (reference sequence). CDR3 size: 17 residues. The V and J ends lost 4 bases and 5 bases, in that order; junction bases with no gene match: 12. Here the CDR3 reads CASSSGTSGGARETQYF. The CDR3 nucleotides read TGTGCCAGCAGTTCGGGAACTAGCGGGGGAGCCCGGGAGACCCAGTACTTC.

Details on this clone: One junction end does not reproduce the germline sequence, and a read error may be involved. The V call is TRBV13, the J call TRBJ2-1, with D hard to call. This CDR3 comprises 15 residues. CDR1 is PRHDT, CDR2 FYEKMQ, per germline (reference sequence). This CDR3 reads CASSLTGSSSNEQFF. The CDR3 DNA is TGTGCCAGCAGCTTAACCGGGTCGTCCTCCAATGAGCAGTTCTTC.